This T cell receptor (beta chain) was obtained from a study of blood T cell repertoires in COVID-19. Looking at the study overall: Acute and convalescent COVID-19 specimens originated in the United States, Italy and Spain.

This CDR3 has 13 residues. Germline-derived CDR1 and CDR2 are MGHDK and SYGVNS. The V end was cut by 3 bases, the J end by 4 bases, with 7 bases between. The protocol was immunoSEQ multiplex PCR, while the TCRdb copy is restricted to in-frame clones and leaves out a portion. This sample has thousands of clones, with roughly 80% found just once. V usage is TRBV25-1 and J usage is TRBJ1-5, with a weak D call TRBD1 (5 bases). The sequence derives from a human donor in a cohort sampled during active COVID-19. The sample consisted of peripheral blood. The CDR3 region has the DNA TGTGCCAGCAGTGAGGCAGGGAATCAGCCCCAGCATTTT. The encoded protein is CASSEAGNQPQHF. Full variable domain (rest looked up from reference TRBV25-1 and TRBJ1-5): EADIYQTPRYLVIGTGKKITLECSQTMGHDKMYWYQQDPGMELHLIHYSYGVNSTEKGDLSSESTVSRIRTEHFPLTLESARPSHTSQYLCASSEAGNQPQHFGDGTRLSIL.